Presented here are 5 T cell receptor beta chains from one specimen sequenced in a study of blood T cell repertoires in COVID-19. The data were produced by immunoSEQ multiplex PCR, yet TCRdb's version contains in-frame clones alone and is incomplete. The table includes 95,000 or so clones, approximately 88% detected once. Sequencing was carried out using peripheral blood. The source of these receptors is a woman in her sixties or seventies with acute or convalescent COVID-19.

The chain recombines TRBV15 with TRBJ1-6; D perhaps matches TRBD1 (5 bases). In germline, CDR1 is LNHNV, CDR2 YYDKDF (reference sequence). The CDR3 is 14 residues long. Trimming removed 0 bases from V and 9 bases from J, with 9 bases in between. The CDR3 is CATSRDRVGSPLHF. CDR3 coding DNA: TGTGCCACCAGCAGAGACAGGGTCGGTTCACCCCTCCACTTT.

V and J are TRBV4-2 and TRBJ2-3; 10 bases are a match to TRBD2. The CDR3 loop spans 16 amino acids. CDR1 and CDR2 from the germline V gene are LGHNA and YNFKEQ. Trimming at V came to 4 bases and at J to 7 bases, leaving 11 bases not matched to a gene. The CDR3 here is CASSPAGGLHTHTQYF. As DNA, the CDR3 is TGTGCCAGCAGCCCAGCGGGGGGGCTCCACACCCATACGCAGTATTTT.

The chain couples TRBV3-1 (or the pseudogene TRBV3-2) to TRBJ2-3; TRBD2 matches 8 bases. Germline CDR1 is LGHDT and CDR2 is YNNKEL (reference sequence). Losses at the gene ends were 2 bases for V and 2 bases for J; bases not matched to a gene: 6. This CDR3 has 16 residues. CDR3 nucleotides: TGTGCCAGCAGCCAATCAAGCGGGAGTTTCACAGATACGCAGTATTTT. Its protein is CASSQSSGSFTDTQYF.

The chain employs TRBV3-1 (or the pseudogene TRBV3-2) and TRBJ1-3, with D possibly being TRBD1 (5 bases). This CDR3 spans 15 amino acids. CDR1 and CDR2 (germline): LGHDT, YNNKEL (reference sequence). Trimming cost V 2 bases and J 0 bases, with 8 bases left between them. The CDR3 is CASSQTGYSGNTIYF. DNA for the CDR3: TGTGCCAGCAGCCAAACAGGATACTCTGGAAACACCATATATTTT.

V gene TRBV6-1 combines with J gene TRBJ2-3; D remains unclear. The CDR3 extends over 16 amino acids. CDR1 and CDR2 from the germline V gene are MNHNS and SASEGT. V shed 2 bases and J shed 4 bases, with 16 bases lying between them. The CDR3 bases are TGTGCCAGCAGTGAACACGGCACACGAGGCCCAGATACGCAGTATTTT. It codes for CASSEHGTRGPDTQYF.